This TCR beta chain was documented in a study of cytomegalovirus exposure and HLA in healthy donors. Both 60 Vbeta primers and 13 Jbeta primers went into the PCR. Profiled with immunoSEQ multiplex PCR; TCRdb holds only in-frame clones, not every one. The sample records over 100,000 clones, approximately 79% being singletons. Germline V gene sequence: CDR1 SEHNR, CDR2 FQNEAQ (reference sequence). V was pared by 4 bases and J by 1 base, with 8 bases between. There are 15 residues in the CDR3. This receptor was obtained from a male donor in good health and CMV-seronegative. The specimen was PBMCs. The chain is built from TRBV7-9 and TRBJ2-6; no reliable D call. In nucleotides, the CDR3 is TGTGCCAGCAGCTATTCCCTTTCTGGGGCCAACGTCCTGACTTTC. It specifies CASSYSLSGANVLTF.